Listed here are 11 T cell receptor beta chains from one sample, sequenced in a study of blood T cell repertoires in COVID-19. The repertoire was sequenced with immunoSEQ multiplex PCR; TCRdb's copy has only in-frame clones and lacks some. Here the sample spans over 15,000 clones, 90% to 95% being singletons. Specimen: peripheral blood. All receptors come from a human donor in a cohort sampled during active COVID-19.

This chain connects TRBV5-1 to TRBJ2-3; D might be TRBD1 (6 bases). V lost 0 bases to trimming and J lost 1 base, with 12 bases between them. Germline values: CDR1 SGHRS, CDR2 YFSETQ. The CDR3 extends over 16 amino acids. CDR3 nucleotide sequence: TGCGCCAGCAGCTTGGCGTCGACAGGAGGCACAGATACGCAGTATTTT. This codes for CASSLASTGGTDTQYF.

The chain couples TRBV27 to TRBJ2-5; D possibly corresponds to TRBD1 (5 bases). This CDR3 contains 16 residues. The germline gives CDR1 MNHEY, CDR2 SMNVEV (reference sequence). Trimming removed 1 base at V and 5 bases at J, with 17 bases between. Here the CDR3 reads CASSLLGPGPQETQYF. CDR3 DNA: TGTGCCAGCAGTTTATTAGGGCCAGGGCCACAGGAGACCCAGTACTTC.

This rearrangement joins TRBV30 to TRBJ2-5, with 8 bases aligning to TRBD1. This CDR3 spans 12 amino acids. The V gene's germline CDR1 is GTSNPN and CDR2 SVGIG (reference sequence). V lost 4 bases to trimming and J lost 4 bases; unmatched junction nucleotides: 2. CDR3 protein: CAWKGTGETQYF. The CDR3 DNA is TGTGCCTGGAAGGGGACAGGAGAGACCCAGTACTTC.

This rearrangement joins TRBV7-9 to TRBJ1-5, with TRBD1 identical over 7 bases. This CDR3 spans 14 amino acids. V was pared by 4 bases and J by 2 bases, with 2 bases of the junction left unmatched. Germline CDR1 and CDR2: SEHNR and FQNEAQ (reference sequence). The CDR3 loop reads CASSYTGGNQPQHF. CDR3 DNA sequence: TGTGCCAGCAGCTATACAGGGGGCAATCAGCCCCAGCATTTT.

The chain joins TRBV6-5 to TRBJ2-7; 8 nucleotides align to TRBD2. V lost 7 bases and J lost 6; bases outside the gene matches: 5. Germline CDR1 MNHEY, CDR2 SVGAGI. The CDR3 totals 12 residues. The CDR3 region has the DNA TGTGCCAGCACCGCGGGGGGCGTCGAGCAGTACTTC. Protein sequence: CASTAGGVEQYF.

The V gene is TRBV28, the J gene TRBJ2-2; D ambiguous. V gave up 3 bases and J gave up 0 bases, with 8 bases separating them. Germline V gene data show CDR1 as MDHEN and CDR2 as SYDVKM. The CDR3 has 15 residues. The CDR3 bases are TGTGCCAGCAGTTTGAGTAGCCCGAACACCGGGGAGCTGTTTTTT. Translation: CASSLSSPNTGELFF.

The V call is TRBV11-2, the J call TRBJ1-2; D possibly corresponds to TRBD1 (6 bases). This CDR3 spans 18 amino acids. V was cut by 2 bases and J by 7 bases, with 26 bases left in between. Germline V gives CDR1 SGHAT, CDR2 FQNNGV. DNA for the CDR3: TGTGCCAGCAGCTTAATTAGATCGCAGGGGACCTTTTTTAGTGGCTACACCTTC. This sequence encodes CASSLIRSQGTFFSGYTF.

The CDR3 sequence: CARQTSGGSTDTQYF. Written as DNA, the CDR3 is TGTGCCAGACAGACTAGCGGGGGAAGCACAGATACGCAGTATTTT. The V call is TRBV2, the J call TRBJ2-3, with TRBD2 matching 12 bases. In germline, CDR1 is SNHLY, CDR2 FYNNEI. The CDR3 sequence is 15 residues long. V shed 9 bases and J 0 bases; nucleotides not matched to a gene: 4.

The J gene is TRBJ2-2, the V gene TRBV30, with D possibly matching TRBD1 (5 bases). With 1 base removed from V and 9 bases from J, the gap between germline ends came to 12 bases. Germline CDR1 GTSNPN, CDR2 SVGIG (reference sequence). The CDR3 extends over 13 amino acids. CDR3 nucleotide sequence: TGTGCCTGGAGTGCCGGTACAGGAAGGGAGCTGTTTTTT. This gives the protein CAWSAGTGRELFF.

The chain employs TRBV3-1 (or the pseudogene TRBV3-2) and TRBJ2-7; 12 nucleotides match TRBD2. Germline loops: CDR1 LGHDT, CDR2 YNNKEL (reference sequence). The J segment lost 9 bases and the V segment lost 3 bases, leaving 3 bases of the junction unmatched. The CDR3 is 13 amino acids. CDR3 loop: CASSQSLAGGQYF. CDR3 nucleotide sequence: TGTGCCAGCAGCCAGTCACTAGCGGGGGGGCAGTACTTC.

The chain uses TRBV5-1 and TRBJ1-2; D remains ambiguous. Germline values: CDR1 SGHRS, CDR2 YFSETQ. CDR3 length equals 13 residues. The V end lost 5 bases, the J end lost 5 bases, and 13 bases lay between the germline ends. The CDR3 DNA is TGCGCCAGCAGACTGCGGACTGATTATGGCTACACCTTC. It translates to CASRLRTDYGYTF.